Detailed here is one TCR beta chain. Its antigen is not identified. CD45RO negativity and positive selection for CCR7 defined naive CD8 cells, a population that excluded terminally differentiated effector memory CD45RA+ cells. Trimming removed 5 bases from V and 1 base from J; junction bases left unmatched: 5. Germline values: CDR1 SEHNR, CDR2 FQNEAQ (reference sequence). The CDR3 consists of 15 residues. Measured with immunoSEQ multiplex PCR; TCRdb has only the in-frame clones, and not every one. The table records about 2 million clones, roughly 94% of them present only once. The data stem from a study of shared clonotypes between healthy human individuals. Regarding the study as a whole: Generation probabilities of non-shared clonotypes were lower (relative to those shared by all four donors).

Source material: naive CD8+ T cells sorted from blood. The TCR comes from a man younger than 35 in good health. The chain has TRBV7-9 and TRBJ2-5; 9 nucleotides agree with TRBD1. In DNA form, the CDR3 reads TGTGCCAGCAGCGGACAGGGGACCTTCCAAGAGACCCAGTACTTC. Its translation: CASSGQGTFQETQYF.